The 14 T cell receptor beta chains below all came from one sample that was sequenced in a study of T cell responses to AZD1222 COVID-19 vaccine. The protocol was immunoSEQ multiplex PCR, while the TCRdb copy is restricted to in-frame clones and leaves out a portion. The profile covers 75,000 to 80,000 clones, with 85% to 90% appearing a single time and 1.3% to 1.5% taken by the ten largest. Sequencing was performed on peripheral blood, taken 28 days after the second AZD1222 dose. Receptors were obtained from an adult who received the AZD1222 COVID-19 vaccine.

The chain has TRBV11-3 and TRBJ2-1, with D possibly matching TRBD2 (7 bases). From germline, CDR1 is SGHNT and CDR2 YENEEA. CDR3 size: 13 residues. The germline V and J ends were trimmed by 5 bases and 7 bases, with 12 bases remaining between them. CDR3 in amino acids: CASSQGGGNEQFF. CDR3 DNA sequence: TGTGCCAGCAGCCAGGGAGGGGGGAATGAGCAGTTCTTC.

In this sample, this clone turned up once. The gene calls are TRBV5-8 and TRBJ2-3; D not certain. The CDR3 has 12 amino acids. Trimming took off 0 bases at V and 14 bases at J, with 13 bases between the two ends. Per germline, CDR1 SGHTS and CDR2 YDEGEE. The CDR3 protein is CASSLDRLPLYF. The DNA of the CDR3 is TGTGCCAGCAGCTTGGATAGGTTGCCCCTGTATTTT.

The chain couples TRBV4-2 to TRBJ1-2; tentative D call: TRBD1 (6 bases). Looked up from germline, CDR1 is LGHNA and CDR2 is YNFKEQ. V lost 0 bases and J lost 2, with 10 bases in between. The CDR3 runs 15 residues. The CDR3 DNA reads TGTGCCAGCAGCCAAGAAGGGGGTATAAACTATGGCTACACCTTC. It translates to CASSQEGGINYGYTF.

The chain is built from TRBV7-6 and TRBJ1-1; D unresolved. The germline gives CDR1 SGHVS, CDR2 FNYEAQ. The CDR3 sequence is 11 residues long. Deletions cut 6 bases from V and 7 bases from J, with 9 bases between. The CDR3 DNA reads TGTGCCAGCAGGCTTCTCCATGAAGCTTTCTTT. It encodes CASRLLHEAFF.

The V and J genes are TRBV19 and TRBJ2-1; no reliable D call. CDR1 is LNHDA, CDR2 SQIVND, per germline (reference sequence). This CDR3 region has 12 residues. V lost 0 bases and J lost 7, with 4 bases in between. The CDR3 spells CASSIDGNEQFF. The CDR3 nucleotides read TGTGCCAGTAGTATAGACGGTAATGAGCAGTTCTTC.

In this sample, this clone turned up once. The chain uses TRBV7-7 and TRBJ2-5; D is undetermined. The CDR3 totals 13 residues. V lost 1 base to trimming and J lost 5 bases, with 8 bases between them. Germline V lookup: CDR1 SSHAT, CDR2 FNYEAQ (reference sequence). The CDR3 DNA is TGTGCCAGCAGCTTAGAGTCCTGGGAGACCCAGTACTTC. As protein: CASSLESWETQYF.

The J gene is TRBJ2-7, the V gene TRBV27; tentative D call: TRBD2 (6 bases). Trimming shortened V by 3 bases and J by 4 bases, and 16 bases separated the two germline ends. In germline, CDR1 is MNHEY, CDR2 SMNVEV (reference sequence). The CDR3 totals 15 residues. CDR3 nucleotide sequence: TGTGCCAGCAGTTTGGAGGGACTTCGATCGTACGAGCAGTACTTC. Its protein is CASSLEGLRSYEQYF.

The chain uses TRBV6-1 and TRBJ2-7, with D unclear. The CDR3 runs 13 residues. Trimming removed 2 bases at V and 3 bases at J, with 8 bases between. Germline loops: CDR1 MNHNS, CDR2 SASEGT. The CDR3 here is CASSEFEFYEQYF. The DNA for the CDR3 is TGTGCCAGCAGTGAATTTGAGTTCTACGAGCAGTACTTC.

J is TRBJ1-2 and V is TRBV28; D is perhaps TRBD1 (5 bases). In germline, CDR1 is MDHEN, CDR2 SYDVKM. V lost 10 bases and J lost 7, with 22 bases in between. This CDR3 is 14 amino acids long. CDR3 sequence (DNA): TGTGCCACCCCCGGGACTCCACCATGGGGTGGCTACACCTTC. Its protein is CATPGTPPWGGYTF.

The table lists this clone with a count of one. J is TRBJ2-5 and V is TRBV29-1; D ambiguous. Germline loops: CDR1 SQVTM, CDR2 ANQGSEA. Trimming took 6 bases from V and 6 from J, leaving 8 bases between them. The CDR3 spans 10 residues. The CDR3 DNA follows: TGCAGCGTAATGTTGCAGACCCAGTACTTC. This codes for CSVMLQTQYF.

The CDR3 region is CASSQLSGGNTQYF. In DNA form, the CDR3 reads TGCGCCAGCAGCCAACTTAGCGGGGGTAATACGCAGTATTTT. The V gene is TRBV4-3, the J gene TRBJ2-3; 9 bases line up with TRBD2. This CDR3 is 14 amino acids long. Germline V gene lookup returns CDR1 LGHNA and CDR2 YSLEER. Germline trimming cut 2 bases from V and 7 bases from J; bases unmatched to any gene: 4.

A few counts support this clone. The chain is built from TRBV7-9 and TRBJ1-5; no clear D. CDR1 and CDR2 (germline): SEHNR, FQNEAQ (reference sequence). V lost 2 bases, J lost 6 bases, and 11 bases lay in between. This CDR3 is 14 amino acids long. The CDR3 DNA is TGTGCCAGCAGCTTAAAAGGGCCCGGTCAGCCCCAGCATTTT. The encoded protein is CASSLKGPGQPQHF.

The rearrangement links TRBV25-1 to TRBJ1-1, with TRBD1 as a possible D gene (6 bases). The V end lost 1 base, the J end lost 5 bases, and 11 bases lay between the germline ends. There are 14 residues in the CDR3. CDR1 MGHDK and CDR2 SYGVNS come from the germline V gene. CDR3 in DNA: TGTGCCAGCAGTGAATTGGACAGCGGGACTGAAGCTTTCTTT. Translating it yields CASSELDSGTEAFF.

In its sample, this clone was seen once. In DNA, the CDR3 is TGTGCCAGCAGCTTCGGGGACATGAACACTGAAGCTTTCTTT. Translated: CASSFGDMNTEAFF. V is TRBV7-8 and J is TRBJ1-1, with D perhaps TRBD1 (6 bases). CDR3 length: 14 amino acids. Trimming stripped 3 bases from V and 0 bases from J, with 8 bases between. Germline CDR1 is SGHVS and CDR2 is FQNEAQ.